These T cell receptor beta chains were read from a single sample in a study of response to subunit inactivated influenza vaccine. TCRdb re-analysed the RT-PCR reads in MiXCR, keeping a single row per CDR3 protein. The data hold roughly 710,000 distinct CDR3 sequences, with 12% to 15% observed a single time. The sample was PBMCs from blood, taken 14 to 15 days before vaccination. The receptor source for this set is a man aged 50 or older who received an inactivated influenza vaccine. Each CDR3 is given with its conserved first and last residue.

>TRBV5-1|TRBJ2-1
CASTTGDYNEQFF
>TRBV5-1|TRBJ2-5
CASSWTGAEETQYF
>TRBV5-1|TRBJ2-7
CASSLDPGTNEQYF
>TRBV19|TRBJ2-2
CASRFTNTGELFF
>TRBV4-1|TRBJ2-7
CASSHERVTGQASYEQYF
>TRBV20-1|TRBJ1-4
CSARDFQGPTEKLFF
>TRBV6-2/TRBV6-3|TRBJ1-2
CASSYSYGYTF
>TRBV20-1|TRBJ2-2
CSAHDTSGELFF
>TRBV12-3/TRBV12-4|TRBJ2-5
CASSPRQVQETQYF
>TRBV12-3/TRBV12-4|TRBJ2-3
CASTNHNTDTQYF
>TRBV4-1|TRBJ2-5
CASSQEPVLETQYF
>TRBV6-5|TRBJ1-1
CASSYSPGGQNTEAFF
>TRBV6-1|TRBJ1-1
CASFPPAGIEAFF
>TRBV19|TRBJ1-1
CASRTGGEVAGTEAFF
>TRBV12-3/TRBV12-4|TRBJ2-2
CASSPGGLAGGGTGELFF
>TRBV20-1|TRBJ2-7
CSARASGTSGRKWSGEQYF
>TRBV5-1|TRBJ1-2
CASSENYGYTF
>TRBV27|TRBJ1-5
CASSFHNQPQHF